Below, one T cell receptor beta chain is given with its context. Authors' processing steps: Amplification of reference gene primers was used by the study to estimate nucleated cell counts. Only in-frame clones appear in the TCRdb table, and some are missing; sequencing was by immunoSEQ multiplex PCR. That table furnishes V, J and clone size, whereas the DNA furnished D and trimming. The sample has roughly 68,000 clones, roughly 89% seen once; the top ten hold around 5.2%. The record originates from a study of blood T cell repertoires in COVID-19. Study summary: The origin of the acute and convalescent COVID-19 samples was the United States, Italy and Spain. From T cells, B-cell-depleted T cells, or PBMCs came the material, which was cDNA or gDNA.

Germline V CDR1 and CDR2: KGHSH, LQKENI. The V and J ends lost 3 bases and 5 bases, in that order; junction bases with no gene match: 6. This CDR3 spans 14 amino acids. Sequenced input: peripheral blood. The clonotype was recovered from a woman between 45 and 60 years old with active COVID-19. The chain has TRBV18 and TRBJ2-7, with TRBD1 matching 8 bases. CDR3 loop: CASSPQMDRDEQYF. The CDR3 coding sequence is TGTGCCAGCTCACCTCAGATGGACAGGGACGAGCAGTACTTC.